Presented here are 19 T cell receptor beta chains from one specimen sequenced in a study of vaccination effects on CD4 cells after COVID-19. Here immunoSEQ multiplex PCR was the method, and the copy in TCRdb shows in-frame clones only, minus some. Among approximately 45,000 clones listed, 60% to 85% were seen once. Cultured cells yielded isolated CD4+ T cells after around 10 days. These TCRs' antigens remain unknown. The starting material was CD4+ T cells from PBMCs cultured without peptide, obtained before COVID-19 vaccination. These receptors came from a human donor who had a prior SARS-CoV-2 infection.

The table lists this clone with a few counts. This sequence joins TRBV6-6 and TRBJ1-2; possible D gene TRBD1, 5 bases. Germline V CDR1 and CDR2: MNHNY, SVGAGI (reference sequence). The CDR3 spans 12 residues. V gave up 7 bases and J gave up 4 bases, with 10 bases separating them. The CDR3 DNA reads TGTGCCAGCACCAGGGAAAGCTATGGCTACACCTTC. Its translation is CASTRESYGYTF.

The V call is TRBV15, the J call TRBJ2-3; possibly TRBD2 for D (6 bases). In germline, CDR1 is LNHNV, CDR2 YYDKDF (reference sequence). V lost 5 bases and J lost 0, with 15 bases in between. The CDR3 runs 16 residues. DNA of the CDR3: TGTGCCACCAGCGATGGGCTAGCGAGGAGCACAGATACGCAGTATTTT. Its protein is CATSDGLARSTDTQYF.

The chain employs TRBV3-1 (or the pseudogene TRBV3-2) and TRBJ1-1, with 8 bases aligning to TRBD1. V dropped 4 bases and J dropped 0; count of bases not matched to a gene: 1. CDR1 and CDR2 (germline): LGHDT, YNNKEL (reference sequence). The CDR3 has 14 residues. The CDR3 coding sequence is TGTGCCAGCAGCCGGGACAGGATGAACACTGAAGCTTTCTTT. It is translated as CASSRDRMNTEAFF.

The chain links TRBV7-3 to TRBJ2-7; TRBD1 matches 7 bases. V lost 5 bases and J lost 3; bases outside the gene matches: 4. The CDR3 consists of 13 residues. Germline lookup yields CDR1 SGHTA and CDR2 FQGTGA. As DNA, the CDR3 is TGTGCCAGCAGCCTGGGACAGTACTACGAGCAGTACTTC. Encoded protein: CASSLGQYYEQYF. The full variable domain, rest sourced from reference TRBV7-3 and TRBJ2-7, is GAGVSQTPSNKVTEKGKYVELRCDPISGHTALYWYRQSLGQGPEFLIYFQGTGAADDSGLPNDRFFAVRPEGSVSTLKIQRTERGDSAVYLCASSLGQYYEQYFGPGTRLTVT.

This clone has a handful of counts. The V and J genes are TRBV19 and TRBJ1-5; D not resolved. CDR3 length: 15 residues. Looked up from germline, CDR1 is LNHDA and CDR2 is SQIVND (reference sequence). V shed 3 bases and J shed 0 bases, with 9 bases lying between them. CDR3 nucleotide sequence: TGTGCCAGTAGTATTGGGTCCTATAGCAATCAGCCCCAGCATTTT. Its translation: CASSIGSYSNQPQHF.

CDR3 loop: CASTRGGPYDEQYF. In nucleotides, the CDR3 is TGCGCCAGCACTCGGGGGGGGCCTTATGATGAGCAGTACTTC. This sequence joins TRBV5-1 and TRBJ2-7; 8 bases map to TRBD2. V shed 6 bases, J shed 7 bases, and the junction held 12 bases outside the gene matches. This CDR3 has 14 residues. From germline, CDR1 is SGHRS and CDR2 YFSETQ.

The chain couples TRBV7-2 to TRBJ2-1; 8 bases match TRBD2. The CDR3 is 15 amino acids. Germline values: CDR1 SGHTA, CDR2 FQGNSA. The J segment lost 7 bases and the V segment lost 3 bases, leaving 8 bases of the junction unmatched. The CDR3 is CASSFFRGGPNEQFF. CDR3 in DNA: TGTGCCAGCAGCTTTTTCCGCGGGGGGCCGAATGAGCAGTTCTTC.

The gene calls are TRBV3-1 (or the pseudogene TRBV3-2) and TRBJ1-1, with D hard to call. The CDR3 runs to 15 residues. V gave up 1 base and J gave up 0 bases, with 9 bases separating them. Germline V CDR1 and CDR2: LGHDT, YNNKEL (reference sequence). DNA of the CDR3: TGTGCCAGCAGCCAAGGTTACTTCTTGAACACTGAAGCTTTCTTT. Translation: CASSQGYFLNTEAFF.

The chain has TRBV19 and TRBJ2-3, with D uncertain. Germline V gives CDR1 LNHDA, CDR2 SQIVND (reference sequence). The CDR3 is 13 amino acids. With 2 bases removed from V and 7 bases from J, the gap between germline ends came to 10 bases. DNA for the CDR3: TGTGCCAGTAGTATAAGTTTCCGGAATACGCAGTATTTT. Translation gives CASSISFRNTQYF. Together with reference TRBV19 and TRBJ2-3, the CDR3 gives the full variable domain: DGGITQSPKYLFRKEGQNVTLSCEQNLNHDAMYWYRQDPGQGLRLIYYSQIVNDFQKGDIAEGYSVSREKKESFPLTVTSAQKNPTAFYLCASSISFRNTQYFGPGTRLTVL.

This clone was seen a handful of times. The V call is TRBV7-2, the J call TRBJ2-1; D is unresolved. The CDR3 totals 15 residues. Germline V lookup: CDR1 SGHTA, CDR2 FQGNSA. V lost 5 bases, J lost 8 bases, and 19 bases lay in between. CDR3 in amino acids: CASSRRWISADEQFF. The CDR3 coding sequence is TGTGCCAGCAGCCGTCGGTGGATTTCTGCGGATGAGCAGTTCTTC.

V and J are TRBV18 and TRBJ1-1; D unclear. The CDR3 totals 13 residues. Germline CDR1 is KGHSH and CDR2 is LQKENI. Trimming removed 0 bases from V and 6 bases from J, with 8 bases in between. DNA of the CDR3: TGTGCCAGCTCACCACCGGGGAGCGCTGAAGCTTTCTTT. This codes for CASSPPGSAEAFF. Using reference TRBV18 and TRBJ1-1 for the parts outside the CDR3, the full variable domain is NAGVMQNPRHLVRRRGQEARLRCSPMKGHSHVYWYRQLPEEGLKFMVYLQKENIIDESGMPKERFSAEFPKEGPSILRIQQVVRGDSAAYFCASSPPGSAEAFFGQGTRLTVV.

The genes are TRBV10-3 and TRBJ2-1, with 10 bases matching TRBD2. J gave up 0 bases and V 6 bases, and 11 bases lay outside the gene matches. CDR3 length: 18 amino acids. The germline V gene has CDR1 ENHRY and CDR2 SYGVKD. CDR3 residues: CAIRETPSGGNSYNEQFF. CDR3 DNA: TGTGCCATCAGAGAGACACCTAGCGGGGGCAACTCCTACAATGAGCAGTTCTTC.

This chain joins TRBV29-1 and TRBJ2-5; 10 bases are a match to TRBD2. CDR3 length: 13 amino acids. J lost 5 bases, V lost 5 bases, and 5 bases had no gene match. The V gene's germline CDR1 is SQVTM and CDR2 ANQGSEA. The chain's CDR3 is CSVTAGGGETQYF. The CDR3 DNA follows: TGCAGCGTTACAGCGGGAGGGGGGGAGACCCAGTACTTC.

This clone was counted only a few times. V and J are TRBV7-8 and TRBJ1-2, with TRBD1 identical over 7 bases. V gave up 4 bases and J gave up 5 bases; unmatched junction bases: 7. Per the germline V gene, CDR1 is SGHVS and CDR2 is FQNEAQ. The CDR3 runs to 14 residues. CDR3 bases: TGTGCCAGCAGCTCGGGACAGTTCAATTATGGCTACACCTTC. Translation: CASSSGQFNYGYTF.

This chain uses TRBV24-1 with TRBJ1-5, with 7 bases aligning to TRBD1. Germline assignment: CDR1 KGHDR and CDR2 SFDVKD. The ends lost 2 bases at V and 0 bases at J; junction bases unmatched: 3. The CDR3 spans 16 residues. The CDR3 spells CATSDSRQGSNQPQHF. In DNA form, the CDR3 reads TGTGCCACCAGTGATTCACGACAGGGTAGCAATCAGCCCCAGCATTTT.

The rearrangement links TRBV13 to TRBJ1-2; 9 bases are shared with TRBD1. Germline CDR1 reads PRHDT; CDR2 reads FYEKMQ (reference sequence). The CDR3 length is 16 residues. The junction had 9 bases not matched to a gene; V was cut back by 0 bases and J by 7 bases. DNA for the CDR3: TGTGCCAGCAGCTTAGGGCCCCGGGACAGGGACTCTGGCTACACCTTC. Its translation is CASSLGPRDRDSGYTF.

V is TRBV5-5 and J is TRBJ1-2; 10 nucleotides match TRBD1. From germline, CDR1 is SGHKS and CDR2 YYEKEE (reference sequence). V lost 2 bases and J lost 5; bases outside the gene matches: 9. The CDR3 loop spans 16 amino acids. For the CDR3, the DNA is TGTGCCAGCAGCTTTAGGGCGGGACAGGGGCTTTATGGCTACACCTTC. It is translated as CASSFRAGQGLYGYTF. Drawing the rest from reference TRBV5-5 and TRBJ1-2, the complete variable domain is DAGVTQSPTHLIKTRGQQVTLRCSPISGHKSVSWYQQVLGQGPQFIFQYYEKEERGRGNFPDRFSARQFPNYSSELNVNALLLGDSALYLCASSFRAGQGLYGYTFGSGTRLTVV.

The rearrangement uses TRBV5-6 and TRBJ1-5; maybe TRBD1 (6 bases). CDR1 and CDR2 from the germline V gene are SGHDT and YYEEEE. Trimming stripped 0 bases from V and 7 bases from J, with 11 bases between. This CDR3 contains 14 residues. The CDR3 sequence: CASSLGPGEQPQHF. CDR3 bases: TGTGCCAGCAGCTTGGGACCAGGGGAGCAGCCCCAGCATTTT.

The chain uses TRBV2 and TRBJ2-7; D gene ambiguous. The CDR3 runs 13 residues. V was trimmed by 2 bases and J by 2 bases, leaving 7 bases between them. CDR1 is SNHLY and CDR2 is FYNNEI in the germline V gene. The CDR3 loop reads CASSERTTYEQYF. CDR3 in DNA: TGTGCCAGCAGTGAACGGACCACCTACGAGCAGTACTTC. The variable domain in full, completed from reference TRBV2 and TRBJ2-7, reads EPEVTQTPSHQVTQMGQEVILRCVPISNHLYFYWYRQILGQKVEFLVSFYNNEISEKSEIFDDQFSVERPDGSNFTLKIRSTKLEDSAMYFCASSERTTYEQYFGPGTRLTVT.